This T cell receptor (beta chain) was found in a study of blood T cell repertoires in COVID-19. At the level of the study: From the United States, Italy and Spain came samples of acute and convalescent COVID-19.

Authors' analysis steps: Reference gene primer amplification yielded estimated nucleated cell counts. Using immunoSEQ multiplex PCR, the repertoire was profiled, and TCRdb retains in-frame clones only, with some absent. V and J calls and clone size are copied from that table; D and trimming were computed from the DNA. The sample lists about 110,000 clones, over 70% occurring once. Germline V CDR1 and CDR2: SGDLS, YYNGEE. The V end lost 0 bases, the J end lost 10 bases, and 17 bases lay between the germline ends. The CDR3 consists of 15 residues. V is TRBV9 and J is TRBJ2-1; D may be TRBD1 (5 bases). Source material: peripheral blood. The receptor comes from a human donor in a cohort sampled during active or convalescent COVID-19. CDR3 loop: CASSVADTSQREQFF. CDR3 sequence (DNA): TGTGCCAGCAGCGTAGCGGACACATCTCAGAGGGAGCAGTTCTTC.